Presented here are 23 T cell receptor beta chains from one specimen sequenced in a study of T-cell memory formation after mild COVID-19. Each CDR3 protein gets one entry after TCRdb re-called the 5' RACE reads with MiXCR. The sample shows about 130,000 distinct CDR3 sequences, about 5.9% of them seen only once. Sequenced material: PBMCs or a T cell subset sorted from them (not recorded which). Receptor source: an adult woman who had mild COVID-19 (a few samples of this study predate the infection). Cell type and time point are not known.

This sequence joins TRBV4-1 and TRBJ2-2, with TRBD2 as a possible D gene (5 bases). V gave up 4 bases and J gave up 2 bases, with 14 bases separating them. The CDR3 length is 16 residues. Germline values: CDR1 MGHRA, CDR2 YSYEKL. The CDR3 region is CASSRGGFSNTGELFF. The CDR3 DNA reads TGCGCCAGCAGCCGAGGCGGGTTCAGCAACACCGGGGAGCTGTTTTTT.

This clonotype showed up just a few times. The chain joins TRBV7-6 to TRBJ2-2; unclear D gene. Germline values: CDR1 SGHVS, CDR2 FNYEAQ. V was clipped by 1 base and J by 1 base, with 10 bases between them. The CDR3 is made up of 16 amino acids. The CDR3 here is CASSLVSGMNTGELFF. The CDR3 nucleotides are TGTGCCAGCAGCTTAGTATCCGGTATGAACACCGGGGAGCTGTTTTTT.

The CDR3 DNA sequence: TGTGCCAGCAGCTTAGGTCCACTAGCGGGAGGGTACACAGATACGCAGTATTTT. It codes for CASSLGPLAGGYTDTQYF. J is TRBJ2-3 and V is TRBV7-2; TRBD2 matches 13 bases. The length of the CDR3 is 18 residues. In germline, CDR1 is SGHTA, CDR2 FQGNSA. V dropped 1 base and J dropped 2; count of bases not matched to a gene: 6.

At least ten counts were recorded for this clonotype. This rearrangement joins TRBV7-8 to TRBJ2-1; D not certain. Between the trimmed V and J ends, which lost 7 bases and 7 bases, there was a span of 11 bases. CDR3 length: 12 residues. CDR1 and CDR2 from the germline V gene are SGHVS and FQNEAQ. The CDR3 spells CASTTSDNEQFF. CDR3 sequence (DNA): TGTGCCAGCACCACTTCCGATAATGAGCAGTTCTTC.

This clonotype was recorded a few times. This rearrangement joins TRBV29-1 to TRBJ2-3; 8 bases are a match to TRBD1. The ends lost 4 bases at V and 2 bases at J; junction bases unmatched: 8. CDR3 length: 15 residues. Germline CDR1 reads SQVTM; CDR2 reads ANQGSEA. The CDR3 nucleotides are TGCAGCGTTGCGTCGACAGGGGCGACCACAGATACGCAGTATTTT. Translated, it gives CSVASTGATTDTQYF.

There are a few counts of this clonotype. This sequence joins TRBV7-3 and TRBJ1-2, with 8 bases matching TRBD1. Unmatched junction bases numbered 6, after V lost 5 bases and J lost 7 bases. The germline CDR1 and CDR2 sequences are SGHTA and FQGTGA. This CDR3 has 13 amino acids. CDR3 amino acids: CASSPGTGFGYTF. The CDR3 coding sequence is TGTGCCAGCAGCCCCGGGACAGGTTTTGGCTACACCTTC.

This clonotype was counted at least ten times. This chain joins TRBV20-1 and TRBJ2-7; tentative D call: TRBD1 (5 bases). V was cut by 4 bases and J by 1 base, with 20 bases left in between. The CDR3 totals 16 residues. Germline-derived CDR1 and CDR2 are DFQATT and SNEGSKA (reference sequence). The CDR3 DNA reads as TGCAGTGCTAAAGTCATCCCGGGCCCAGGGTCCTACGAGCAGTACTTC. Translating it yields CSAKVIPGPGSYEQYF.

This clonotype was counted once. Here the CDR3 reads CASSLQHNQPQHF. CDR3 sequence (DNA): TGTGCCAGTAGCCTGCAGCACAATCAGCCCCAGCATTTT. The chain couples TRBV19 to TRBJ1-5; no definite D call. Trimming removed 6 bases from V and 3 bases from J, with 9 bases in between. The CDR3 is 13 residues long. Per germline, CDR1 LNHDA and CDR2 SQIVND (reference sequence).

This sequence joins TRBV3-1 and TRBJ1-5; maybe TRBD1 (5 bases). Trimming shortened V by 4 bases and J by 7 bases, and 11 bases separated the two germline ends. The CDR3 length is 13 residues. Germline values: CDR1 LGHDT, CDR2 YNNKEL (reference sequence). The CDR3 coding sequence is TGTGCCAGCAGCCTGGGGGGAACACAGCCCCAGCATTTT. Translated, it gives CASSLGGTQPQHF.

This clonotype came up a few times. The chain employs TRBV12-3 or TRBV12-4 and TRBJ1-2; D might be TRBD1 (6 bases). The CDR3 contains 14 residues. Trimming removed 5 bases from V and 4 bases from J, with 14 bases in between. Written as DNA, the CDR3 is TGTGCCAGCAGTCCGGAGTTGGGGGCCTATGGCTACACCTTC. Amino acid sequence: CASSPELGAYGYTF.

V gene TRBV5-8 combines with J gene TRBJ2-1, with 9 bases lining up with TRBD1. Germline-derived CDR1 and CDR2 are SGHTS and YDEGEE. J was trimmed by 5 bases and V by 4 bases; bases with no gene match: 7. The CDR3 runs 15 residues. The CDR3 is CASSLGDRDHNEQFF. The CDR3 DNA sequence: TGTGCCAGCAGCCTTGGGGACAGGGACCACAATGAGCAGTTCTTC.

This clonotype was recorded at least ten times. J is TRBJ2-1 and V is TRBV5-1; 10 bases align to TRBD2. Germline assignment: CDR1 SGHRS and CDR2 YFSETQ. The junction had 3 bases not matched to a gene; V was cut back by 3 bases and J by 6 bases. The CDR3 covers 14 residues. In nucleotides, the CDR3 is TGCGCCAGCAGCTCGAGCGGGGGGGCCAATGAGCAGTTCTTC. As protein: CASSSSGGANEQFF.

The V call is TRBV5-1, the J call TRBJ2-2; D not certain. The V end lost 1 base, the J end lost 5 bases, and 9 bases lay between the germline ends. This CDR3 is 14 amino acids long. Germline CDR1 is SGHRS and CDR2 is YFSETQ. The CDR3 sequence: CASSLRWDTGELFF. The CDR3 DNA follows: TGCGCCAGCAGCTTGAGGTGGGATACCGGGGAGCTGTTTTTT.

This clonotype was counted only a few times. V usage is TRBV5-4 and J usage is TRBJ1-4; TRBD1 matches at 10 bases. The CDR3 runs to 15 residues. V lost 4 bases and J lost 8; bases outside the gene matches: 8. CDR1 and CDR2 (germline): SGHNT, YYREEE (reference sequence). The CDR3 region has the DNA TGTGCCAGCAGCCAGGGGGACAGGGGATACGAAAAACTGTTTTTT. Amino acid sequence: CASSQGDRGYEKLFF.

This clonotype was recorded at least ten times. V gene TRBV27 combines with J gene TRBJ2-1; no reliable D call. The germline V gene has CDR1 MNHEY and CDR2 SMNVEV (reference sequence). This CDR3 region has 11 residues. V was shortened by 5 bases and J by 9 bases, with 8 bases between the two germline ends. CDR3 nucleotide sequence: TGTGCCAGCAGTGTCTACGGTGAGCAGTTCTTC. Encoded protein: CASSVYGEQFF.

There are a few counts of this clonotype. This rearrangement joins TRBV10-3 to TRBJ1-1; TRBD1 matches 11 bases. This CDR3 is built from 15 residues. V shed 6 bases, J shed 0 bases, and the junction held 3 bases outside the gene matches. Looked up from germline, CDR1 is ENHRY and CDR2 is SYGVKD. CDR3 loop: CAIRPGQGVNTEAFF. The CDR3 bases are TGTGCCATCAGACCGGGACAGGGGGTGAACACTGAAGCTTTCTTT.

This clonotype was counted at least ten times. The chain couples TRBV7-9 to TRBJ2-2; 7 bases match TRBD2. CDR1 is SEHNR, CDR2 FQNEAQ, per germline (reference sequence). With 5 bases clipped from V and 0 bases from J, the junction kept 6 bases outside the gene matches. This CDR3 contains 16 residues. Written as DNA, the CDR3 is TGTGCCAGCAGCGCCGTCGCGGGGGCGAACACCGGGGAGCTGTTTTTT. Translation gives CASSAVAGANTGELFF.

This clonotype turned up a few times. The chain is built from TRBV12-3 or TRBV12-4 and TRBJ2-7; 8 bases are shared with TRBD1. V lost 7 bases to trimming and J lost 3 bases; unmatched junction nucleotides: 8. The CDR3 is 14 residues long. This CDR3 reads CASTDGQGLYEQYF. CDR3 DNA: TGTGCCAGCACCGATGGACAGGGACTCTACGAGCAGTACTTC.

This clonotype has a count of ten or more. The chain joins TRBV12-3 or TRBV12-4 to TRBJ2-3; D ambiguous. The CDR3 runs to 11 residues. V lost 3 bases and J 5 bases, leaving 3 bases between the germline ends. CDR3 in amino acids: CASSFRDTQYF. DNA for the CDR3: TGTGCCAGCAGTTTTAGAGATACGCAGTATTTT.

The sample holds many counts of this clonotype. The chain carries TRBV7-9 and TRBJ2-7; D tentatively fits TRBD1 or TRBD2 (5 bases each). The CDR3 is made up of 13 amino acids. CDR1 SEHNR and CDR2 FQNEAQ come from the germline V gene (reference sequence). Trimming stripped 6 bases from V and 9 bases from J, with 18 bases between. CDR3 in DNA: TGTGCCAGCAGTTTACATGGGGACCAGATGCAGTACTTC. Translation: CASSLHGDQMQYF.

The rearrangement uses TRBV24-1 and TRBJ2-7; 15 nucleotides agree with TRBD2. V was pared by 4 bases and J by 9 bases, with 6 bases of the junction left unmatched. This CDR3 spans 15 amino acids. The germline V gene encodes CDR1 KGHDR and CDR2 SFDVKD. The CDR3 nucleotides read TGTGCCACCAGTGAGAGGACTAGCGGGAGGGAGGCGCAGTACTTC. Protein product: CATSERTSGREAQYF.

This clonotype was seen at least ten times. The chain recombines TRBV7-2 with TRBJ2-6, with D possibly matching TRBD1 (5 bases). Trimming took 8 bases from V and 0 from J, leaving 11 bases between them. CDR1 and CDR2 from the germline V gene are SGHTA and FQGNSA. The CDR3 covers 15 residues. The chain's CDR3 is CASLTDPSGANVLTF. As DNA, the CDR3 is TGTGCCAGCCTGACAGACCCCTCTGGGGCCAACGTCCTGACTTTC.

This clonotype was picked up many times. The chain couples TRBV12-3 or TRBV12-4 to TRBJ2-7; D is undetermined. CDR3 length: 12 amino acids. V dropped 8 bases and J dropped 7 bases, with 15 bases sitting between them. The CDR3 spells CASSHTAREQYF. The CDR3 DNA is TGTGCCAGCTCGCACACCGCTCGGGAGCAGTACTTC.